This T cell receptor (beta chain) was profiled in a study of blood T cells in healthy people across ages. Overall study findings and caveats: Older age went with lower TCR beta diversity per million T cells, in a roughly linear way.

V was shortened by 3 bases and J by 4 bases, with 10 bases between the two germline ends. Germline V lookup: CDR1 SGHRS, CDR2 YFSETQ. CDR3 length: 14 amino acids. Alongside a J-beta primer mix, a sample-barcoded 5' primer served in a second PCR lasting roughly 7 to 11 cycles. TCRdb reprocessed the 5' RACE reads with MiXCR, giving one entry per CDR3 protein. The sample consists of around 990,000 distinct CDR3 sequences, roughly a quarter of them appearing once. A note on this clonotype: No antigen is known for it.

Peripheral blood, approximately 10 milliliters per donor, was collected. These data are also associated with another study on T cells of mothers and their children. Turning to that study: Over 8 million TCR beta CDR3 reads were obtained from each mother, and 3 million to 3.5 million from each child. The study found slightly higher but non-significant overlap in related versus unrelated mother-child pairs.

The receptor's source is a girl aged 2-15 years in good health. Sequencing input: blood. The chain joins TRBV5-1 to TRBJ2-2; D not certain. The CDR3 loop reads CASSSLSGTGELFF. The DNA for the CDR3 is TGCGCCAGCAGCTCCCTATCAGGCACCGGGGAGCTGTTTTTT.